Included here is one T cell receptor (beta chain) sequence, with context. The sample originates from a study of blood T cell repertoires in COVID-19. Overall study context: The origin of the acute and convalescent COVID-19 samples was the United States, Italy and Spain.

The germline gives CDR1 LGHNA, CDR2 YSLEER. Trimming left V 4 bases short and J 0 bases short, with 10 bases between. The CDR3 extends over 15 amino acids. Here immunoSEQ multiplex PCR was the method, and the copy in TCRdb shows in-frame clones only, minus some. The data show a few hundred thousand clones, 80% to 90% seen once. The sequence was collected from a woman aged 50 to 65 who had recovered from COVID-19. V usage is TRBV4-3 and J usage is TRBJ2-1; D is undetermined. The specimen was peripheral blood. The CDR3 here is CASSPELSSYNEQFF. Written as DNA, the CDR3 is TGCGCCAGCAGCCCTGAACTGAGCTCCTACAATGAGCAGTTCTTC.